This entry concerns a single T cell receptor (beta chain). Antigen specificity is unknown. This specimen comes from a study of CD8 T cells in ankylosing spondylitis. General study results and limits: Earlier work had already found some motif variants in reactive arthritis synovial fluid and blood. Reportedly, matched ankylosing spondylitis synovial fluid was significantly enriched for disease-linked clones. CD8+ disease-linked clones were present at relatively low frequencies in blood.

The CDR3 is 14 amino acids. V trimming: 3 bases; J trimming: 9 bases; junction bases outside the gene matches: 7. It was by quantitative 5'-RACE with molecular barcodes that TCR beta libraries were made. TCRdb re-called the 5' RACE reads with MiXCR, one entry per CDR3 protein. The sample yields around 150,000 distinct CDR3 sequences, about an eighth seen once. The sample taken for sequencing was blood, either unsorted or a sorted T cell fraction (not recorded which). The source is a female donor with ankylosing spondylitis or in good health (not recorded which). This chain connects TRBV12-3 or TRBV12-4 to TRBJ1-5; 8 positions match TRBD1. CDR3: CASSFGQGAWPQHF. The CDR3 DNA reads TGTGCCAGCAGTTTCGGGCAGGGGGCCTGGCCCCAGCATTTT.